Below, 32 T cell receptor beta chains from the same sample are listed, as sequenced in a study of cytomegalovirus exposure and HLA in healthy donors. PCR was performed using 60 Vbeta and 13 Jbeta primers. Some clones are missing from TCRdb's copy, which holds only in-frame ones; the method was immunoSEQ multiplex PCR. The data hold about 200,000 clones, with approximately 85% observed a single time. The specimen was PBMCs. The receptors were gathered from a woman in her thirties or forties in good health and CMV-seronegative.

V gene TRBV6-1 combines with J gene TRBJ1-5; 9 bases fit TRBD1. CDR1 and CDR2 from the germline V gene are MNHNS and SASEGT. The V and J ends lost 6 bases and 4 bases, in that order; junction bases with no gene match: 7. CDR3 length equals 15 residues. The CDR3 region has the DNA TGTGCCAGCAGCTTAGGACAGGGGAGAAATCAGCCCCAGCATTTT. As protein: CASSLGQGRNQPQHF.

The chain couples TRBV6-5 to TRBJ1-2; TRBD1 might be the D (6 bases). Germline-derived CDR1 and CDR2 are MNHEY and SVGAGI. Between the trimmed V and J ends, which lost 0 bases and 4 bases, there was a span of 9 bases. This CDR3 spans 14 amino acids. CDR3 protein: CASSYSTGLYGYTF. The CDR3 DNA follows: TGTGCCAGCAGTTACTCGACAGGACTCTATGGCTACACCTTC.

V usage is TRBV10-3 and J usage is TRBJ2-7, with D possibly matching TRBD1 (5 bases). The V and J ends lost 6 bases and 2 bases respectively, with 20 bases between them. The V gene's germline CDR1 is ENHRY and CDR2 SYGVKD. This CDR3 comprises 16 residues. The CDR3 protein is CAISRQAGKGAYEQYF. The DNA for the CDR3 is TGTGCCATCAGCCGCCAAGCAGGGAAAGGGGCCTACGAGCAGTACTTC.

CDR3 coding DNA: TGTGCCTGGAGGGGACAGGGATTCACCGGGGAGCTGTTTTTT. Translating gives CAWRGQGFTGELFF. The rearrangement links TRBV30 to TRBJ2-2; 9 bases are shared with TRBD1. Losses at the gene ends were 3 bases for V and 4 bases for J; bases not matched to a gene: 3. This CDR3 comprises 14 residues. Germline-derived CDR1 and CDR2 are GTSNPN and SVGIG (reference sequence).

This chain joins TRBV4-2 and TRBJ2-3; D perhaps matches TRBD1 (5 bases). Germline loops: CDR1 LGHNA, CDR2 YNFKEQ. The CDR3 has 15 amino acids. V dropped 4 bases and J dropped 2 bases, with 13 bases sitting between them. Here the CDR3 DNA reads TGTGCCAGCAGCCCTGCCAGGGCATCCACAGATACGCAGTATTTT. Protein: CASSPARASTDTQYF.

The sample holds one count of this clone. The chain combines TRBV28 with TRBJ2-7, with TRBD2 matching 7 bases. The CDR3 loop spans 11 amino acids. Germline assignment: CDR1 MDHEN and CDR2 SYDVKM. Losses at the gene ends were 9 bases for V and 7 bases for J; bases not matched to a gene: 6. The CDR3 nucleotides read TGTGCCAGTTGGGAGGGAAGGGAGCAGTACTTC. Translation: CASWEGREQYF.

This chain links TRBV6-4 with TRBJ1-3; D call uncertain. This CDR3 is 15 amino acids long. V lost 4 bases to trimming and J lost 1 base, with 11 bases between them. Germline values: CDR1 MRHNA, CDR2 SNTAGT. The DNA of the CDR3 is TGTGCCAGCAGTGCAACCGCAGCGTCTGGAAACACCATATATTTT. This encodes CASSATAASGNTIYF.

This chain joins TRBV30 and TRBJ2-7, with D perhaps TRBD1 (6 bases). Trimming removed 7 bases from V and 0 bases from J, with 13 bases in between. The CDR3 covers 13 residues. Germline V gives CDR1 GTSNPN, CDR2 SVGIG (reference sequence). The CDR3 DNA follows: TGTGCCTATAATATAGGGGGCTCCTACGAGCAGTACTTC. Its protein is CAYNIGGSYEQYF.

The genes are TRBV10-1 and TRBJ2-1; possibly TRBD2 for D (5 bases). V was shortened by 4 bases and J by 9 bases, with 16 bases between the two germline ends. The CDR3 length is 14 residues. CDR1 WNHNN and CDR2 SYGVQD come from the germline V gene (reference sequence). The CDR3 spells CASSGTDLVGEQFF. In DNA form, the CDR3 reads TGCGCCAGCAGTGGGACTGATTTAGTCGGTGAGCAGTTCTTC.

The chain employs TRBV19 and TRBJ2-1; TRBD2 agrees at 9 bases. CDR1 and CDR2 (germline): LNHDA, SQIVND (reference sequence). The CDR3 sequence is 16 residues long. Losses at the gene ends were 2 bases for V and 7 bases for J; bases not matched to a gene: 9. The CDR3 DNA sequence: TGTGCCAGTAGTATACCGGGACTAGCTGTAGCAAATGAGCAGTTCTTC. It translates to CASSIPGLAVANEQFF.

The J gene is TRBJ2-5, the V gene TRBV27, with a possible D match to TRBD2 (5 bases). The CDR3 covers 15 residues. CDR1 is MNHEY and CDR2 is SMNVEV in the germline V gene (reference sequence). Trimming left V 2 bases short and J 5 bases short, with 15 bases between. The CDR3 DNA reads TGTGCCAGCAGTTTAAGAAAGCTTAGAGGGGAGACCCAGTACTTC. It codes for CASSLRKLRGETQYF.

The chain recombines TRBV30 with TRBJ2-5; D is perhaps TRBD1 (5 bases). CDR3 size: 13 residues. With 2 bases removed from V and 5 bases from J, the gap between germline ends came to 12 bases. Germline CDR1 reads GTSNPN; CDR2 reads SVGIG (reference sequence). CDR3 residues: CAWSTGVRETQYF. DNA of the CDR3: TGTGCCTGGAGTACAGGAGTAAGGGAGACCCAGTACTTC.

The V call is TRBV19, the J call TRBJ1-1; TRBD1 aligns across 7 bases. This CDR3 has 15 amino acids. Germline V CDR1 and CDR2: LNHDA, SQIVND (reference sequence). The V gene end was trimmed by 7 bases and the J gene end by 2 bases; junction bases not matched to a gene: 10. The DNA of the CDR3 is TGTGCCAGTATTCCCTTGGGGGACAGTAACACTGAAGCTTTCTTT. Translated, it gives CASIPLGDSNTEAFF.

CDR3 sequence (DNA): TGTGCCAGCAGCTTAGCCGGTTCCACAGATACGCAGTATTTT. This sequence encodes CASSLAGSTDTQYF. The chain links TRBV7-2 to TRBJ2-3; D gene unclear. The V and J ends lost 0 bases and 2 bases respectively, with 6 bases between them. Per the germline V gene, CDR1 is SGHTA and CDR2 is FQGNSA. The CDR3 has 14 amino acids.

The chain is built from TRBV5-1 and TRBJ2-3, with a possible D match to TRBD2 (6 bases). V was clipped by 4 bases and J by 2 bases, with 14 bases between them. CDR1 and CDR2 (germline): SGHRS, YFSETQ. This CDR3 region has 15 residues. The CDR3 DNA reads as TGCGCCAGCAGCCGGTCGGGACTCCACACAGATACGCAGTATTTT. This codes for CASSRSGLHTDTQYF. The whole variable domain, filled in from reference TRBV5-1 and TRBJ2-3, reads KAGVTQTPRYLIKTRGQQVTLSCSPISGHRSVSWYQQTPGQGLQFLFEYFSETQRNKGNFPGRFSGRQFSNSRSEMNVSTLELGDSALYLCASSRSGLHTDTQYFGPGTRLTVL.

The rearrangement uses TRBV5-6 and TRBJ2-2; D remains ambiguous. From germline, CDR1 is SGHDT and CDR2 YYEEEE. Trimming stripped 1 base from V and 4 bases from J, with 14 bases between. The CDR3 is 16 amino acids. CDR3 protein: CASSLTRFPPTGELFF. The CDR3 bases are TGTGCCAGCAGCTTGACTCGGTTCCCTCCCACCGGGGAGCTGTTTTTT.

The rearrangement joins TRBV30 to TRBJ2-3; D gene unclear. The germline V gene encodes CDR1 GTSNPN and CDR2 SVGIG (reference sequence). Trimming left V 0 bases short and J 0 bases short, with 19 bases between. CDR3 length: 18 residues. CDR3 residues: CAWSVVMRTLRSTDTQYF. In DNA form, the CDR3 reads TGTGCCTGGAGTGTAGTGATGAGAACCCTACGTAGCACAGATACGCAGTATTTT.

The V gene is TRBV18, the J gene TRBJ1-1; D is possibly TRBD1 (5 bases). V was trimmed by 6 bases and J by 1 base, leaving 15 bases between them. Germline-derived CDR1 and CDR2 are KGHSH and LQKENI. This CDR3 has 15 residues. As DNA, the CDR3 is TGTGCCAGCTCGCAAGCAGGGCTTGGGAACACTGAAGCTTTCTTT. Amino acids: CASSQAGLGNTEAFF.

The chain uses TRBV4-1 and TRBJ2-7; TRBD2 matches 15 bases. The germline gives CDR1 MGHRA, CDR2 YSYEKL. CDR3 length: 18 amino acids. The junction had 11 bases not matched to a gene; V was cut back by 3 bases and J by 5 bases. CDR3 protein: CASSHRSGTSGRSDEQYF. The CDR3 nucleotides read TGCGCCAGCAGCCACCGCTCTGGGACTAGCGGGAGGAGCGACGAGCAGTACTTC.

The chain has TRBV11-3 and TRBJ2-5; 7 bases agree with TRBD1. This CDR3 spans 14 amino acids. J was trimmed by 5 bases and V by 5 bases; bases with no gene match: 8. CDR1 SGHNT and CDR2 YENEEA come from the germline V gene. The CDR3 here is CASSHPGQRETQYF. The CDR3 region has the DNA TGTGCCAGCAGCCACCCGGGACAGCGGGAGACCCAGTACTTC.

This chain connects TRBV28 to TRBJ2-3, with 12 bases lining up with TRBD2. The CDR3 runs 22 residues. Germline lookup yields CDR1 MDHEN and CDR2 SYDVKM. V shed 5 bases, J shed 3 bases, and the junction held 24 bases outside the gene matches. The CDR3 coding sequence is TGTGCCAGCAGTCCCCGGTTCGGCAGGGCTAGCGGGAGGGCCTCGTGGACAGATACGCAGTATTTT. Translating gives CASSPRFGRASGRASWTDTQYF.

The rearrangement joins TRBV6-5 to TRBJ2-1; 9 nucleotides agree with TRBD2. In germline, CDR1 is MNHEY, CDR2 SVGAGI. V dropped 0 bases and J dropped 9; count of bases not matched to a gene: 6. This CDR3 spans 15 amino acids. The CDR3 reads CASSYSPREGCEQFF. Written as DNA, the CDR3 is TGTGCCAGCAGTTACTCCCCGCGGGAGGGCTGTGAGCAGTTCTTC.

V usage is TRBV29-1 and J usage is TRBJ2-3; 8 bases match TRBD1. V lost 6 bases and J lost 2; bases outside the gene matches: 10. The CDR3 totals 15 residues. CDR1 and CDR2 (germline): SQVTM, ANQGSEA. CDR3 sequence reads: CSVGQGLAPTDTQYF. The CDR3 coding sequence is TGCAGCGTAGGACAGGGTTTGGCCCCCACAGATACGCAGTATTTT.

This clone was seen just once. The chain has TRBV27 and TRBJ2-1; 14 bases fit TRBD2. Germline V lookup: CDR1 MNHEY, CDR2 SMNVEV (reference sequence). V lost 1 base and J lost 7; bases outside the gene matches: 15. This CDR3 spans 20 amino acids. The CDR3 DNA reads TGTGCCAGCAGTTTATTAGGTATCGGGACTAGCGGGAGAGCGCGAAATGAGCAGTTCTTC. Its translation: CASSLLGIGTSGRARNEQFF.

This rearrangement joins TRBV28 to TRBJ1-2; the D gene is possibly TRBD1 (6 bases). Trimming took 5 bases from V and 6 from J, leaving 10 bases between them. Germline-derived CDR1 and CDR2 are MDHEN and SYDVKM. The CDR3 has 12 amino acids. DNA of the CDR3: TGTGCCAGCAGTCCGAGGACAGATGGCTACACCTTC. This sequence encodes CASSPRTDGYTF.

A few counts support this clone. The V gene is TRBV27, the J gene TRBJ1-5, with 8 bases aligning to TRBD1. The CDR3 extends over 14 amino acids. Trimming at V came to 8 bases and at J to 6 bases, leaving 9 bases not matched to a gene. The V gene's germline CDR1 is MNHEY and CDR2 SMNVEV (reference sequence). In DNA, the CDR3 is TGTGCCAGCGGTATGCAGGGGGCAGGTCAGCCCCAGCATTTT. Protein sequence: CASGMQGAGQPQHF.

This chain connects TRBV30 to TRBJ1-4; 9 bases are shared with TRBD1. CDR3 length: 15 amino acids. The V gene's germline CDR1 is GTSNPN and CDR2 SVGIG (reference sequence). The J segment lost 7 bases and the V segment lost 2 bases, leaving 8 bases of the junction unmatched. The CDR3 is CAWSLTGTGLEKLFF. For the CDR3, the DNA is TGTGCCTGGAGTTTGACCGGGACAGGGCTTGAAAAACTGTTTTTT.

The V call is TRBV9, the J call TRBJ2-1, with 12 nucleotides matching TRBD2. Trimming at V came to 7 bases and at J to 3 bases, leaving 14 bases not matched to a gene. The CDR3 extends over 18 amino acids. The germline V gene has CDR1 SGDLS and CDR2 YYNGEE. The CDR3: CASPVTSGSSRSYNEQFF. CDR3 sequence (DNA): TGTGCCAGCCCCGTGACTAGCGGGAGCAGTCGAAGCTACAATGAGCAGTTCTTC.

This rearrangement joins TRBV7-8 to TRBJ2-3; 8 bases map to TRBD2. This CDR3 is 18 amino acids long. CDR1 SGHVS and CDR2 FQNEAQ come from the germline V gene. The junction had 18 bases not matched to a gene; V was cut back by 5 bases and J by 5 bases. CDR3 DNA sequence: TGTGCCAGCAGCCCTCCGTGGGTGAAGCGGGAGTCGGGAGATACGCAGTATTTT. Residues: CASSPPWVKRESGDTQYF.

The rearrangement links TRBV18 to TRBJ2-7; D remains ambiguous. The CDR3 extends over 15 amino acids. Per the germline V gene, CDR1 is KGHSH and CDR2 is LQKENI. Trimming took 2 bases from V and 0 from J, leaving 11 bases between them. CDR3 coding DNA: TGTGCCAGCTCACCATGGGCTATAAGCTCCTACGAGCAGTACTTC. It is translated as CASSPWAISSYEQYF.

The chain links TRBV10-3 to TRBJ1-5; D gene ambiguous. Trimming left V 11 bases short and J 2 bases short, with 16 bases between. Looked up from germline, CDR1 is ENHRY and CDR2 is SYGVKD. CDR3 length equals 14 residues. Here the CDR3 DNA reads TGTGCCGCCGATGCGGGAAGGGGCAATCAGCCCCAGCATTTT. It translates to CAADAGRGNQPQHF.

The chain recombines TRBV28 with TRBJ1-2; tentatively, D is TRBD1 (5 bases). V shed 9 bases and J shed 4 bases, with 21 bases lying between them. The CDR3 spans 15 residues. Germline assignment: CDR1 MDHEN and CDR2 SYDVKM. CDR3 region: CASREAGLGFYGYTF. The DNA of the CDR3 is TGTGCCAGTAGAGAAGCGGGACTCGGATTCTATGGCTACACCTTC.